This TCR beta chain was captured by sequencing in a study of brain T cells in children with intractable seizures. Clones were read by immunoSEQ multiplex PCR, and TCRdb kept only the in-frame ones, dropping some. The sample records about 80,000 clones, around nine tenths being singletons. Study results and limitations: Viral specificity was inferred only from CDR3 similarity; HCMV serostatus was unknown.

The sequenced cases were selected for having the highest brain T cell transcript signatures. Before surgery, patients took at least one anti-epileptic drug. On this clone itself: Its antigen is unidentified.

This sequence was found in a girl aged 2 to 9 with Rasmussen encephalitis and intractable seizures. Sequencing was performed on peripheral blood, taken at surgery.

The CDR3 protein is CASSPRERRYLKGNEQFF. CDR3 DNA: TGTGCCAGCAGCCCGAGGGAGAGGAGATATTTGAAGGGCAATGAGCAGTTCTTC. The V gene is TRBV11-2, the J gene TRBJ2-1; D possibly corresponds to TRBD2 (5 bases). Germline values: CDR1 SGHAT, CDR2 FQNNGV. This CDR3 is built from 18 residues. V was clipped by 5 bases and J by 6 bases, with 26 bases between them.